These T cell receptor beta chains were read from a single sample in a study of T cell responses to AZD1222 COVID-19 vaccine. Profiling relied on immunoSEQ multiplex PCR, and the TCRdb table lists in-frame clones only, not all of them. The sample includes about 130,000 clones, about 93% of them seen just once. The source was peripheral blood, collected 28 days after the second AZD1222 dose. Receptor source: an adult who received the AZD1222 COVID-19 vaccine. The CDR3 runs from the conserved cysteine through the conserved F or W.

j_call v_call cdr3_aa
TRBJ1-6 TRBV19 CASSRPDRANSPLHF
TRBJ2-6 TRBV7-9 CASSPATDNSGANVLTF
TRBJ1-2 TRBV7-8 CASSSVPQAGGYTF
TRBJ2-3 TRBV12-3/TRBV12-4 CASSLGSGTQYF
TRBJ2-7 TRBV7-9 CASSLADYEQYF
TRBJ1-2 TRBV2 CASSEEGRYGYTF
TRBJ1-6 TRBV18 CASSQVDTVNSPLHF
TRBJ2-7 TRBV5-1 CASSLEGPYEQYF
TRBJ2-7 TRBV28 CASSFEQYEQYF
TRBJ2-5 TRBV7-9 CASSLSVGFQETQYF
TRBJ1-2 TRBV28 CASSLRLGYTF
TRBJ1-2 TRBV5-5 CASSGADSGVYGYTF
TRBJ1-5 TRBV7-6 CASSMTGVQPQHF
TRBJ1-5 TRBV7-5 CVRSPWDSSWAWTQHF
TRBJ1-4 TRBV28 CASSSLTGLVEKLFF
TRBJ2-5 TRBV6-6 CASRPGQGLWETQYF
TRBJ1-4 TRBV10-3 CATGGDGLNEKLFF
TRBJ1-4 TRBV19 CASAWGGTNEKLFF
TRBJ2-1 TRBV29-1 CSVEDPSGGAMGNEQFF
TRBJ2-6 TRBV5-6 CASSFRSSGANVLTF
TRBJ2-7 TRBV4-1 CASSQESQGAREQYF
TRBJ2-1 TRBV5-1 CASSLYYSSYNEQFF
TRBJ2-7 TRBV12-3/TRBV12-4 CASSLSLYEQYF
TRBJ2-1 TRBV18 CASSPLGLAGGPSYNEQFF
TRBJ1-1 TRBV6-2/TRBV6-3 CASSYEPQGNTEAFF
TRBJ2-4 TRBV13 CASSSGVGGNIQYF
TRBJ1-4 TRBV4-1 CASSQEGGRNEKLFF
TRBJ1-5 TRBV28 CASSFEVRGQINQPQHF
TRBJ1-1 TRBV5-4 CASSWANTEAFF
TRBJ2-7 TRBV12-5 CASLTGQAISYEQYF
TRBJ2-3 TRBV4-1 CASSQKAGGPSTDTQYF
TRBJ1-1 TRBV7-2 CASSLRTEDTEAFF
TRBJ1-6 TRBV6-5 CASSSIDSPLHF
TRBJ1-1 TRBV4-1 CASSRLIPGTGNTEAFF
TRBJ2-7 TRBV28 CASSKKGQGIDEQYF
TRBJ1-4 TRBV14 CASSHAVIRGHEKLFF
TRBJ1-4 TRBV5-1 CASSDRDGPFKEKLFF
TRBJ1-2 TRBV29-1 CSCDYGYTF
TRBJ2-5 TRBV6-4 CASNGLDSGEGETQYF
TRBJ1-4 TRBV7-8 CASSVVSQGHEKLFF
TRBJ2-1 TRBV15 CATSRAGPSSPHEQFF
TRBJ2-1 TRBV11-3 CASSFMSSYNEQFF
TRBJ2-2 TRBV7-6 CASSSVAGSSTGELFF
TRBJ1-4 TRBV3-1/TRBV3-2 CASSQELGRGNEKLFF
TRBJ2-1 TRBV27 CASTNRDDDNEQFF
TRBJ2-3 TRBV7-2 CASSPFLRKGATDTQYF
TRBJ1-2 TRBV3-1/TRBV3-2 CASSQEGYGYTF
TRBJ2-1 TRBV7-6 CASSLTGGRYNEQFF
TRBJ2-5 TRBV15 CATSRDLSSGGAETQYF
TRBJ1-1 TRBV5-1 CASMTGMNTEAFF
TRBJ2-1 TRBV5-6 CASSLLWEQFF
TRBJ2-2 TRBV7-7 CASSLGQGITGELFF
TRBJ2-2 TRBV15 CATSSDSHTGELFF
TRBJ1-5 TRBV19 CASSYNSNQPQHF